The subject of this entry is one T cell receptor beta chain. Its antigen is not known. This sample stems from a study of Ad26.COV2.S vaccination and SARS-CoV-2 variants. Overall study: Participants got Ad26.COV2.S intramuscularly, once or twice 56 days apart. Overall study results and limits: Vaccine and placebo groups showed comparable non-spike TCR breadth.

The germline CDR1 and CDR2 sequences are DFQATT and SNEGSKA (reference sequence). The CDR3 has 12 residues. Between the trimmed V and J ends, which lost 3 bases and 5 bases, there was a span of 7 bases. The sample's treatment: around 19 received Ad26.COV2.S at low or high dose, single or two shots; about 5 received placebo; per-sample allocation not given. Sampling occurred on day 63 after the first vaccine or placebo injection. The table came from immunoSEQ multiplex PCR; TCRdb's copy has only in-frame clones and leaves some out. The sample consists of about half a million clones, nearly 90% of them appearing once.

The sequence came from a person aged 18-65 years who received the Ad26.COV2.S COVID-19 vaccine or a placebo. The chain is built from TRBV20-1 and TRBJ2-2; D is undetermined. Sequences were derived from peripheral blood, sampled in a trial of Ad26.COV2.S vaccine versus placebo. The CDR3 loop reads CSASFGTGELFF. As DNA, the CDR3 is TGCAGTGCTAGTTTCGGAACCGGGGAGCTGTTTTTT.